Reported below is one TCR beta chain. Its antigen is unidentified. The data stem from a study of cytomegalovirus exposure and HLA in healthy donors. Study-wide results and caveats: In a later analysis, TCR beta V- and J-gene trimming was associated with a missense DCLRE1C variant.

The germline V gene encodes CDR1 SGHAT and CDR2 FQNNGV. The CDR3 is 12 amino acids. With 7 bases removed from V and 8 bases from J, the gap between germline ends came to 14 bases. It was with 60 Vbeta and 13 Jbeta primers that the PCR ran. Only in-frame clones appear in the TCRdb table, and some are missing; sequencing was by immunoSEQ multiplex PCR. The sample yields approximately 110,000 clones, 70% to 75% seen once. V gene TRBV11-2 combines with J gene TRBJ1-2; D not certain. The sample was PBMCs. This TCR derives from a woman aged 40 to 50 in good health and CMV-seronegative. The CDR3 is CASTHRVGGYTF. The DNA for the CDR3 is TGTGCCAGCACACACCGGGTTGGAGGCTACACCTTC.